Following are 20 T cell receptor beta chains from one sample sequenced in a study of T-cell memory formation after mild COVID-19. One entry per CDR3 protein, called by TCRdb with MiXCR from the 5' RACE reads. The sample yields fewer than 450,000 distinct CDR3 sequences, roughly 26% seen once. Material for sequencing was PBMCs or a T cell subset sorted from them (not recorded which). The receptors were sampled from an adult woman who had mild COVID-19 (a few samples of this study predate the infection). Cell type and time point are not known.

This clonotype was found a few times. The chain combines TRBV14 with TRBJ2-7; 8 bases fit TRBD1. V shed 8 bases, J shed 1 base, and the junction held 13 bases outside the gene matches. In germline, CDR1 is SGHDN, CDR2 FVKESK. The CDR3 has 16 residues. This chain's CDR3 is CASSGGGQGASYEQYF. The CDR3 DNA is TGTGCCAGCTCCGGAGGAGGTCAGGGGGCTTCCTACGAGCAGTACTTC.

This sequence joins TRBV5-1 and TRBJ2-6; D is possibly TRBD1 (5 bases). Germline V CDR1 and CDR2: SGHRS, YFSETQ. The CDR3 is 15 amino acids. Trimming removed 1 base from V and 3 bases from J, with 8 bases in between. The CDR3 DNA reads TGCGCCAGCAGCTTGAGGGGCGGTGGGGCCAACGTCCTGACTTTC. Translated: CASSLRGGGANVLTF.

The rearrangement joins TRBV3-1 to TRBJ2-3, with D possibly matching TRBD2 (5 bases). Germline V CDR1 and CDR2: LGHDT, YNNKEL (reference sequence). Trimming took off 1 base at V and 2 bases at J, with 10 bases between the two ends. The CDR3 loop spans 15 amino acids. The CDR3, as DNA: TGTGCCAGCAGCCAAGGGAGACTACACACAGATACGCAGTATTTT. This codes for CASSQGRLHTDTQYF.

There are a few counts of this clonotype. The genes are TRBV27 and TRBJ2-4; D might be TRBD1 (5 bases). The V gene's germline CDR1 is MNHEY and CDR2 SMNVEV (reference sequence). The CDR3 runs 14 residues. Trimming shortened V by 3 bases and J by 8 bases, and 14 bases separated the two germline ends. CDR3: CASSFRDEWDIQYF. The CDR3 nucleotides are TGTGCCAGCAGTTTCAGGGATGAATGGGACATTCAGTACTTC.

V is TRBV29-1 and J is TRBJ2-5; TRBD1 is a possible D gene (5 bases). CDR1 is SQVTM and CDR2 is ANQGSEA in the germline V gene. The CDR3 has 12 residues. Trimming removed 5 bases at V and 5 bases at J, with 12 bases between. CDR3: CSVQGLGETQYF. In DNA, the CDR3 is TGCAGCGTTCAGGGTCTTGGGGAGACCCAGTACTTC.

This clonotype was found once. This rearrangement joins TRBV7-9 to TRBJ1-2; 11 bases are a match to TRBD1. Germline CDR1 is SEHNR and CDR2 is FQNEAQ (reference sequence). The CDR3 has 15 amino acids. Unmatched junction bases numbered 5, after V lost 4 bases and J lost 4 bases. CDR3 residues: CASSSGTGGSYGYTF. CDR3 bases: TGTGCCAGCAGCTCGGGGACAGGGGGAAGCTATGGCTACACCTTC.

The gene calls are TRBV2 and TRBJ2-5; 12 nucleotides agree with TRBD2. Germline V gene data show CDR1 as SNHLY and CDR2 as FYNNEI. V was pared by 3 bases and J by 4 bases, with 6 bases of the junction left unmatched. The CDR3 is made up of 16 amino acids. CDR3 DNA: TGTGCCAGCAGTGACATTCGGACTAGCGGGATAGAGACCCAGTACTTC. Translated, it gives CASSDIRTSGIETQYF.

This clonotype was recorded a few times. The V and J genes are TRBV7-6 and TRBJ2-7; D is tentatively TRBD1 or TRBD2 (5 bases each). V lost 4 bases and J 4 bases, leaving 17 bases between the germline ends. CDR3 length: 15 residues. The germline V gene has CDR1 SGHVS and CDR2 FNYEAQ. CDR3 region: CASSSEEGTLYEQYF. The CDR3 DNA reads TGTGCCAGCAGCTCAGAAGAGGGGACCTTATACGAGCAGTACTTC.

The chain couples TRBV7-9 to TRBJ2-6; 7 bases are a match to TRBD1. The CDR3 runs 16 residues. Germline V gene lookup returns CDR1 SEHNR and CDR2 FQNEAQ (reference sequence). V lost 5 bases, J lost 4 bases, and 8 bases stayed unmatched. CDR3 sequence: CASSTYRGAGANVLTF. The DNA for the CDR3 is TGTGCCAGCAGCACGTACAGGGGAGCCGGGGCCAACGTCCTGACTTTC.

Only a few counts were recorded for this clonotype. CDR3 protein: CASSPSEPGEQYF. In DNA, the CDR3 is TGTGCCAGCAGCCCTTCGGAACCTGGGGAGCAGTACTTC. The rearrangement uses TRBV6-5 and TRBJ2-7; D gene uncertain. Trimming took 6 bases from V and 7 from J, leaving 16 bases between them. CDR1 is MNHEY, CDR2 SVGAGI, per germline. The CDR3 has 13 residues.

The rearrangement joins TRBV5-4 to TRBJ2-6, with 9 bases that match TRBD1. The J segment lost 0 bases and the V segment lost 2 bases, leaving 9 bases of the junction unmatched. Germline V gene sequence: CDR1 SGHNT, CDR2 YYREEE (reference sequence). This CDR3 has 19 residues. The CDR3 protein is CASSLGPGTGTSGANVLTF. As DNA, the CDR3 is TGTGCCAGCAGCTTAGGCCCCGGGACAGGGACCTCTGGGGCCAACGTCCTGACTTTC.

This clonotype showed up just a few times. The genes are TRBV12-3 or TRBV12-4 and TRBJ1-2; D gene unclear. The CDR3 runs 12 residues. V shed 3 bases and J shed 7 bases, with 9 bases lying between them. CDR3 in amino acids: CASSFEGIGYTF. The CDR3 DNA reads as TGTGCCAGCAGTTTTGAGGGTATTGGCTACACCTTC.

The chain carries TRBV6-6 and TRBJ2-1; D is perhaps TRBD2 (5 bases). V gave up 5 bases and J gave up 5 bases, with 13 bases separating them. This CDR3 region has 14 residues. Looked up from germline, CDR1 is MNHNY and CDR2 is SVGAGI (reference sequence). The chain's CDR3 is CASSGRSEHNEQFF. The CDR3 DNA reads TGTGCCAGCAGTGGGCGTAGCGAGCACAATGAGCAGTTCTTC.

CDR3 amino acids: CASSRDVRQFF. In DNA, the CDR3 is TGTGCCAGCAGCCGAGACGTAAGGCAGTTCTTC. The V and J genes are TRBV7-9 and TRBJ2-1, with D hard to call. The CDR3 is 11 residues long. V was pared by 5 bases and J by 12 bases, with 11 bases between. CDR1 and CDR2 from the germline V gene are SEHNR and FQNEAQ (reference sequence).

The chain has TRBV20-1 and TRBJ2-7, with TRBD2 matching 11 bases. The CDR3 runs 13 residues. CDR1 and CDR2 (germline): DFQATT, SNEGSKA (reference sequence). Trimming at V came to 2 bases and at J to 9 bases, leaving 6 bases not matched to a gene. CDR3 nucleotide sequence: TGCAGTGCTAGAACTAGCGGGAGTGGTGGGCAGTACTTC. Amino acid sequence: CSARTSGSGGQYF.

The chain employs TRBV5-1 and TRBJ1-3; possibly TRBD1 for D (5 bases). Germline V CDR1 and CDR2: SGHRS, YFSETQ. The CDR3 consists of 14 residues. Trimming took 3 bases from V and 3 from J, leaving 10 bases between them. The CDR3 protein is CASSYQGGGNTIYF. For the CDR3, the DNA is TGCGCCAGCAGCTATCAGGGAGGTGGAAACACCATATATTTT.

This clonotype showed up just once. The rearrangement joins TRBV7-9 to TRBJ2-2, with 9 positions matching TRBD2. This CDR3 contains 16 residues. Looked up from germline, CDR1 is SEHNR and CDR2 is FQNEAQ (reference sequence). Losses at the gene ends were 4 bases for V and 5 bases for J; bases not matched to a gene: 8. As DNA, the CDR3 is TGTGCCAGCAGCTCCCTAGCGGGAAGGGGTACCGGGGAGCTGTTTTTT. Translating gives CASSSLAGRGTGELFF.

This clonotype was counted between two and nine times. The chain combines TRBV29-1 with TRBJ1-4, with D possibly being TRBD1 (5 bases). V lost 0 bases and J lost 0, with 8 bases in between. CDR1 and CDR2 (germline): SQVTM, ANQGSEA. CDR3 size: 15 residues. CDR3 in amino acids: CSVEDGGATNEKLFF. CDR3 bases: TGCAGCGTTGAAGATGGGGGAGCAACTAATGAAAAACTGTTTTTT.

This CDR3 reads CASSLRRSTVVLEGYTF. For the CDR3, the DNA is TGTGCCAGCAGCTTGCGGAGGAGCACAGTGGTCCTAGAAGGCTACACCTTC. V gene TRBV5-5 combines with J gene TRBJ1-2; D is undetermined. CDR1 is SGHKS, CDR2 YYEKEE, per germline (reference sequence). V lost 1 base and J lost 8, with 24 bases in between. The CDR3 totals 17 residues.

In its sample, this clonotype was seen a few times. CDR3: CASGLGPYGYTF. Written as DNA, the CDR3 is TGTGCTAGTGGTTTGGGCCCTTACGGCTACACCTTC. The chain combines TRBV12-5 with TRBJ1-2; no firm D call. The CDR3 loop spans 12 amino acids. Trimming stripped 1 base from V and 8 bases from J, with 8 bases between. CDR1 LGHNT and CDR2 FRNRAP come from the germline V gene.